Following are 28 T cell receptor beta chains from one sample sequenced in a study of T cells in Graves' hyperthyroidism and ophthalmopathy. TCR beta CDR3 sequences were amplified from RNA transcripts. First-round RT-PCR of the TCR CDR3 relied on the HTBI primer set. TCRdb reanalysed the multiplex PCR reads using MiXCR and keeps one entry per CDR3 protein. The data hold 750,000 to 900,000 distinct CDR3 sequences, with 35% to 40% observed a single time. The sample consisted of blood. The receptors come from a man aged 18-30 years with Graves' hyperthyroidism.

This clonotype was observed a handful of times. V and J are TRBV13 and TRBJ1-1; 7 bases are a match to TRBD1. V shed 2 bases, J shed 1 base, and the junction held 7 bases outside the gene matches. Germline V gene sequence: CDR1 PRHDT, CDR2 FYEKMQ (reference sequence). The CDR3 runs to 16 residues. Here the CDR3 DNA reads TGTGCCAGCAGCTTATTCCAGGGGGATCGGAACACTGAAGCTTTCTTT. It is translated as CASSLFQGDRNTEAFF.

This clonotype was recorded many times. The chain links TRBV4-1 to TRBJ2-5; no clear D gene. Germline lookup yields CDR1 MGHRA and CDR2 YSYEKL. V was shortened by 4 bases and J by 5 bases, with 11 bases between the two germline ends. The length of the CDR3 is 13 residues. The chain's CDR3 is CASSRLGQETQYF. The CDR3 DNA is TGCGCCAGCAGCCGTCTAGGGCAGGAGACCCAGTACTTC.

This clonotype was counted many times. This rearrangement joins TRBV25-1 to TRBJ1-2, with 7 positions matching TRBD1. Germline CDR1 reads MGHDK; CDR2 reads SYGVNS. The V and J ends lost 1 base and 4 bases, in that order; junction bases with no gene match: 3. This CDR3 has 14 residues. Here the CDR3 DNA reads TGTGCCAGCAGTGAATCACAGGGGCGCTATGGCTACACCTTC. Protein product: CASSESQGRYGYTF.

The V gene is TRBV7-2, the J gene TRBJ2-5; the D is unclear. The CDR3 loop spans 13 amino acids. CDR1 and CDR2 (germline): SGHTA, FQGNSA. V lost 6 bases and J 5 bases, leaving 13 bases between the germline ends. The DNA of the CDR3 is TGTGCCAGCAGTTTCGGGCTAAGGGAGACCCAGTACTTC. Its translation is CASSFGLRETQYF.

At least ten counts were recorded for this clonotype. The chain couples TRBV20-1 to TRBJ2-5, with a weak D call TRBD2 (6 bases). The germline gives CDR1 DFQATT, CDR2 SNEGSKA (reference sequence). Between the trimmed V and J ends, which lost 6 bases and 4 bases, there was a span of 12 bases. The CDR3 totals 12 residues. CDR3 in amino acids: CSASRLGETQYF. The CDR3 coding sequence is TGCAGTGCCTCCCGACTAGGAGAGACCCAGTACTTC.

A remark on this clonotype: This sequence may be a read error, since a much larger clone differs from it by one base. The chain links TRBV2 to TRBJ2-7, with 7 bases aligning to TRBD1. This CDR3 has 15 amino acids. V was pared by 6 bases and J by 2 bases, with 10 bases of the junction left unmatched. Germline V lookup: CDR1 SNHLY, CDR2 FYNNEI. CDR3 sequence (DNA): TGTGCCAGCAGAGACTGGGGACAGAGAACCTACGAGCAGTACTTC. Residues: CASRDWGQRTYEQYF.

This clonotype was counted only a few times. The chain employs TRBV20-1 and TRBJ2-5; D possibly corresponds to TRBD1 (5 bases). Trimming removed 2 bases from V and 1 base from J, with 11 bases in between. The CDR3 consists of 14 residues. Per the germline V gene, CDR1 is DFQATT and CDR2 is SNEGSKA (reference sequence). The DNA of the CDR3 is TGCAGTGCTAGAATTGGCGACAGCCAAGAGACCCAGTACTTC. Translating it yields CSARIGDSQETQYF.

This clonotype was seen just once. A much larger clone sits a single nucleotide away, making a read error possible. The chain couples TRBV10-3 to TRBJ2-7; D tentatively fits TRBD1 or TRBD2 (5 bases each). The CDR3 spans 17 residues. Per germline, CDR1 ENHRY and CDR2 SYGVKD. The CDR3 here is CATSDSSGTETSYEQYF. CDR3 DNA: TGTGCCACCAGTGACTCGTCCGGGACGGAGACATCTTACGAGCAGTACTTC.

The chain carries TRBV29-1 and TRBJ2-7; 7 bases are a match to TRBD2. The trim removed 6 bases at V and 7 bases at J, leaving 12 bases unmatched. Germline values: CDR1 SQVTM, CDR2 ANQGSEA. The CDR3 totals 13 residues. DNA for the CDR3: TGCAGCGTGACGGGGGGAGGGACCGGGGAGCAGTACTTC. Amino acids: CSVTGGGTGEQYF.

The V call is TRBV10-2, the J call TRBJ2-6, with D tentatively TRBD1 or TRBD2 (5 bases each). Germline V gene sequence: CDR1 WSHSY, CDR2 SAAADI. The CDR3 has 16 amino acids. Trimming pared 5 bases from V and 3 bases from J, leaving 14 bases between. Here the CDR3 DNA reads TGCGCCAGCAGTCCTACCGGGGCAGGTGGGGCCAACGTCCTGACTTTC. Amino acid sequence: CASSPTGAGGANVLTF.

V is TRBV20-1 and J is TRBJ2-5; D perhaps matches TRBD1 (6 bases). Germline loops: CDR1 DFQATT, CDR2 SNEGSKA (reference sequence). The length of the CDR3 is 17 residues. The ends were cut back, 6 bases at V and 4 bases at J, with 27 bases in the middle. The CDR3 DNA follows: TGCAGTGCCCTGTCGCGAGGGGGATTCGAGGGCGCAGAGACCCAGTACTTC. Translation: CSALSRGGFEGAETQYF.

J is TRBJ1-5 and V is TRBV4-1; D is undetermined. The CDR3 extends over 12 amino acids. CDR1 is MGHRA, CDR2 YSYEKL, per germline. Trimming shortened V by 4 bases and J by 11 bases, and 12 bases separated the two germline ends. Here the CDR3 reads CASSPDGETQHF. The CDR3 nucleotides are TGCGCCAGCAGCCCAGATGGGGAGACCCAGCATTTT.

In this sample, this clonotype turned up a few times. This sequence joins TRBV11-2 and TRBJ1-3, with D perhaps matching TRBD1 (6 bases). CDR3 size: 19 residues. Germline values: CDR1 SGHAT, CDR2 FQNNGV. V shed 0 bases and J shed 0 bases, with 18 bases lying between them. The CDR3 nucleotides are TGTGCCAGCAGCTTAGAAGTGGGGGGACAATGGAGCTCTGGAAACACCATATATTTT. The encoded protein is CASSLEVGGQWSSGNTIYF.

The chain is built from TRBV25-1 and TRBJ1-4; TRBD1 is a possible D gene (5 bases). CDR1 and CDR2 (germline): MGHDK, SYGVNS. Between the trimmed V and J ends, which lost 8 bases and 7 bases, there was a span of 11 bases. The CDR3 is 12 residues long. The CDR3 DNA reads as TGTGCCAGCGGGTGGACACTTGAAAAACTGTTTTTT. It is translated as CASGWTLEKLFF. Looking up the rest from reference TRBV25-1 and TRBJ1-4 gives the full variable domain: EADIYQTPRYLVIGTGKKITLECSQTMGHDKMYWYQQDPGMELHLIHYSYGVNSTEKGDLSSESTVSRIRTEHFPLTLESARPSHTSQYLCASGWTLEKLFFGSGTQLSVL.

Only a few counts were recorded for this clonotype. CDR3 protein: CASSSRGSGTGELFF. The CDR3 DNA is TGTGCCAGCAGCTCCAGGGGTTCGGGCACCGGGGAGCTGTTTTTT. The J gene is TRBJ2-2, the V gene TRBV7-8; D possibly corresponds to TRBD1 (6 bases). V gave up 4 bases and J gave up 4 bases, with 13 bases separating them. Germline V gene sequence: CDR1 SGHVS, CDR2 FQNEAQ. This CDR3 is 15 amino acids long.

This clonotype showed up just once. One base away lies a much larger clone, so this may be a sequencing read error. The V gene is TRBV10-2, the J gene TRBJ1-5, with D unresolved. The germline V gene has CDR1 WSHSY and CDR2 SAAADI. This CDR3 is built from 16 residues. The CDR3 spells CASSESDPYSKQPQHF. The CDR3 DNA sequence: TGCGCCAGCAGTGAGTCAGATCCTTATAGCAAACAGCCCCAGCATTTT.

This clonotype was seen ten or more times. The rearrangement links TRBV10-3 to TRBJ1-5, with D perhaps matching TRBD1 (5 bases). CDR3 length: 15 amino acids. CDR1 is ENHRY and CDR2 is SYGVKD in the germline V gene. Trimming took off 0 bases at V and 1 base at J, with 7 bases between the two ends. CDR3 nucleotides: TGTGCCATCAGTGAGTCGGGGCTAAGCAATCAGCCCCAGCATTTT. It translates to CAISESGLSNQPQHF.

This clonotype was found many times. This rearrangement joins TRBV7-8 to TRBJ1-5, with a tentative D call TRBD1 (5 bases). The CDR3 loop spans 15 amino acids. The V gene lost 2 bases and the J gene lost 1 base, with 9 bases spanning the gap. The germline V gene encodes CDR1 SGHVS and CDR2 FQNEAQ. CDR3 region: CASSLQAGSNQPQHF. The CDR3, as DNA: TGTGCCAGCAGCTTACAGGCAGGGAGCAATCAGCCCCAGCATTTT.

At least ten counts were recorded for this clonotype. CDR3 coding DNA: TGTGCCAGCAGCCTCAGGGGAGGTTACGAGCAGTACTTC. This codes for CASSLRGGYEQYF. The rearrangement joins TRBV7-9 to TRBJ2-7; D may correspond to TRBD1 or TRBD2 (6 bases each). Germline-derived CDR1 and CDR2 are SEHNR and FQNEAQ (reference sequence). CDR3 length: 13 residues. The V gene lost 5 bases and the J gene lost 4 bases, with 12 bases spanning the gap.

The chain joins TRBV12-3 or TRBV12-4 to TRBJ1-5; 7 bases fit TRBD1. This CDR3 has 14 residues. V lost 6 bases and J lost 2; bases outside the gene matches: 4. CDR3 residues: CASRQGWGNQPQHF. The CDR3 DNA follows: TGTGCCAGCAGACAGGGGTGGGGCAATCAGCCCCAGCATTTT.

CDR3 loop: CASSLALGTSVYEQYF. In DNA, the CDR3 is TGTGCCAGCAGCTTAGCACTTGGGACTAGCGTCTACGAGCAGTACTTC. The rearrangement uses TRBV7-8 and TRBJ2-7; 10 bases agree with TRBD2. J was trimmed by 3 bases and V by 0 bases; bases with no gene match: 5. Germline loops: CDR1 SGHVS, CDR2 FQNEAQ. The CDR3 extends over 16 amino acids. Supplemented by reference TRBV7-8 and TRBJ2-7, the full variable domain reads GAGVSQSPRYKVAKRGQDVALRCDPISGHVSLFWYQQALGQGPEFLTYFQNEAQLDKSGLPSDRFFAERPEGSVSTLKIQRTQQEDSAVYLCASSLALGTSVYEQYFGPGTRLTVT.

This clonotype was detected only a few times. This chain joins TRBV2 and TRBJ1-6; a possible D gene is TRBD1 (6 bases). The CDR3 covers 14 residues. Germline lookup yields CDR1 SNHLY and CDR2 FYNNEI. Trimming stripped 7 bases from V and 7 bases from J, with 14 bases between. CDR3 protein: CASMTGTSNSPLHF. The CDR3 coding sequence is TGTGCCAGCATGACCGGGACATCGAATTCACCCCTCCACTTT.

This clonotype was observed a few times. The rearrangement joins TRBV13 to TRBJ1-6, with D unresolved. Trimming shortened V by 5 bases and J by 10 bases, and 15 bases separated the two germline ends. This CDR3 has 14 amino acids. Germline V CDR1 and CDR2: PRHDT, FYEKMQ (reference sequence). The CDR3 bases are TGTGCCAGCAGCCCGCGCTGGGAAAGCTCACCCCTCCACTTT. It yields the protein CASSPRWESSPLHF.

With respect to this clonotype: Given a much more abundant clone one base away, this may be a read error. The conserved phenylalanine or tryptophan is not found at the CDR3 terminus, so this likely reflects a read error. This rearrangement joins TRBV29-1 to TRBJ1-2; weak D call: TRBD1 (5 bases). The CDR3 is made up of 14 amino acids. Germline lookup yields CDR1 SQVTM and CDR2 ANQGSEA. V was trimmed by 5 bases and J by 5 bases, leaving 18 bases between them. The CDR3 reads CSVISVGRVYGYTV. DNA for the CDR3: TGCAGCGTTATCTCGGTGGGCAGGGTTTATGGCTACACCGTC.

The chain couples TRBV7-2 to TRBJ2-7, with a tentative D call TRBD1 (6 bases). Per germline, CDR1 SGHTA and CDR2 FQGNSA. The V end lost 2 bases, the J end lost 5 bases, and 13 bases lay between the germline ends. The CDR3 consists of 14 residues. Written as DNA, the CDR3 is TGTGCCAGCAGCTTAAGGCCAGGGGACCACGAGCAGTACTTC. It is translated as CASSLRPGDHEQYF.

This chain uses TRBV10-3 with TRBJ1-2; D might be TRBD1 (6 bases). CDR3 length equals 13 residues. V was pared by 10 bases and J by 4 bases, with 16 bases between. CDR1 is ENHRY, CDR2 SYGVKD, per germline. CDR3 sequence: CATGLDRSYGYTF. The CDR3 DNA reads as TGTGCCACCGGTCTAGACAGGAGCTATGGCTACACCTTC.

This chain joins TRBV7-6 and TRBJ1-1; D is ambiguous. CDR3 size: 14 residues. V gave up 7 bases and J gave up 1 base, with 13 bases separating them. Per germline, CDR1 SGHVS and CDR2 FNYEAQ. The CDR3 region is CASTPSSGNTEAFF. DNA of the CDR3: TGTGCCAGCACCCCGTCCAGCGGGAACACTGAAGCTTTCTTT.

Only a few counts were recorded for this clonotype. The CDR3 DNA is TGTGCCAGCAGCCCAGGTGGCGGAGGACAAGAGACCCAGTACTTC. It specifies CASSPGGGGQETQYF. The chain couples TRBV7-2 to TRBJ2-5; possibly TRBD2 for D (5 bases). The CDR3 is made up of 15 amino acids. CDR1 and CDR2 (germline): SGHTA, FQGNSA. Trimming removed 5 bases at V and 2 bases at J, with 15 bases between.